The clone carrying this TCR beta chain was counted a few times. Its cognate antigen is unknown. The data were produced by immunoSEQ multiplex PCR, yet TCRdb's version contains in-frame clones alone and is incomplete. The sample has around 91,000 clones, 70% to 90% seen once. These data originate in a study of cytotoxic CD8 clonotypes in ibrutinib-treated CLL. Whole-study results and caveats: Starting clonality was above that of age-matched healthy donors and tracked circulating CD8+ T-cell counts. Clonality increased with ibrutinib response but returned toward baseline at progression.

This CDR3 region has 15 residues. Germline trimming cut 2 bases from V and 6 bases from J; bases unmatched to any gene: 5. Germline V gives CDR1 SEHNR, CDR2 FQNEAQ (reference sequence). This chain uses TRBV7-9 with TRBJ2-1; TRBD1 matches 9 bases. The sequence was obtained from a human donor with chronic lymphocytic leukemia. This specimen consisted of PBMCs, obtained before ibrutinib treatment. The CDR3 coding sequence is TGTGCCAGCAGCTTATTGACAGGGGGGCGCAATGAGCAGTTCTTC. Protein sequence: CASSLLTGGRNEQFF.